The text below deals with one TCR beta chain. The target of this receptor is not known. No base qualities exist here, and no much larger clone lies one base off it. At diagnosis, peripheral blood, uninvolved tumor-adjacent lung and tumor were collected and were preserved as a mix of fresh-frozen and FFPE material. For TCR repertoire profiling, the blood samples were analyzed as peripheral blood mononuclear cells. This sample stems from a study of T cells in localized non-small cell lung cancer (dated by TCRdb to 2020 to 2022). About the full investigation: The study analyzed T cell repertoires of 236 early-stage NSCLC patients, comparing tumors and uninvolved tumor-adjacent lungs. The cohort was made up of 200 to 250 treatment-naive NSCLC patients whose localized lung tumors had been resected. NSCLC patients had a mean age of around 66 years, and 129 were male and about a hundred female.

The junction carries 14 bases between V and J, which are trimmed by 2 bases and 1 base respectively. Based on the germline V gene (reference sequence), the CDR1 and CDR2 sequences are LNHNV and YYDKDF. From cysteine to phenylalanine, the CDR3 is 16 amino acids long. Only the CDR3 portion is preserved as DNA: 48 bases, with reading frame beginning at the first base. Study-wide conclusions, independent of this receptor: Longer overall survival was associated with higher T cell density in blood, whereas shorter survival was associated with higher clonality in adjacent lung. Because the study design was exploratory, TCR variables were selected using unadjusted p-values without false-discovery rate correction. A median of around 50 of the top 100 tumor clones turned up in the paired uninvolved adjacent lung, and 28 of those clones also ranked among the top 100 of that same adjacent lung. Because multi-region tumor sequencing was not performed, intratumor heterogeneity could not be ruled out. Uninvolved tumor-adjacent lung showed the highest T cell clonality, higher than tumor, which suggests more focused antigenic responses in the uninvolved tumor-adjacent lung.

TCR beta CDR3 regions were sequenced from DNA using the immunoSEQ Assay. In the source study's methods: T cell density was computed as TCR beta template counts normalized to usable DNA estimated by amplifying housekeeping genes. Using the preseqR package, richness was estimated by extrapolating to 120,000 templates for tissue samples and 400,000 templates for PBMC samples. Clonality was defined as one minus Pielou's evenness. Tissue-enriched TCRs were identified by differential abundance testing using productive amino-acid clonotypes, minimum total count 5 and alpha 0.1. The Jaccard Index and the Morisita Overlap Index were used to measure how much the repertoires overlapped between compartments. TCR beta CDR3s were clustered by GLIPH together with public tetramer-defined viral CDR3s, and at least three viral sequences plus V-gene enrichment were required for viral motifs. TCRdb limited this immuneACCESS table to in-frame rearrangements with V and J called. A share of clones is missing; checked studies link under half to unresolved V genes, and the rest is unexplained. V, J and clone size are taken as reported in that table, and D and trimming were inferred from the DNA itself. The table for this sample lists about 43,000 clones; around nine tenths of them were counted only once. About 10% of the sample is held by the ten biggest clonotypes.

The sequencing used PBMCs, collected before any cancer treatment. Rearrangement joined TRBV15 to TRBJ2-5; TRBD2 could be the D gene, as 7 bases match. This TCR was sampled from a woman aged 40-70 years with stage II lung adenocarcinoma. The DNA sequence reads TGTGCCACCAGCAGATGGGGGGGGCAGGGCCAAGAGACCCAGTACTTC. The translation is CATSRWGGQGQETQYF.